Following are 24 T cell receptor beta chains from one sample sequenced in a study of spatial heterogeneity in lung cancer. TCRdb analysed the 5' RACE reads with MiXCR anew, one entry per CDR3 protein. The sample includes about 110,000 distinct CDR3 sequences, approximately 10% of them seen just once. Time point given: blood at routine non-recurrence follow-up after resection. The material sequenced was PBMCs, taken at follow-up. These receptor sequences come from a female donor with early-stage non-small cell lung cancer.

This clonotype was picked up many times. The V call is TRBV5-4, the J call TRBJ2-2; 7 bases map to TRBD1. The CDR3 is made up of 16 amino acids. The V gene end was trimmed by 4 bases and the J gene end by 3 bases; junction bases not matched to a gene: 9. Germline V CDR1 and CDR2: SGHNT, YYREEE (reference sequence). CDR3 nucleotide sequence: TGTGCCAGCAGCGGAGACAGGGTCCTGGACACCGGGGAGCTGTTTTTT. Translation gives CASSGDRVLDTGELFF.

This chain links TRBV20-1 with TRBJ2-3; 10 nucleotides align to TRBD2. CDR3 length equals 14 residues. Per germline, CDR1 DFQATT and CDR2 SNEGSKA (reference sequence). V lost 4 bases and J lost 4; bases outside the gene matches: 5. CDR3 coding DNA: TGCAGTGCTAAAGCGGGAGGGAACCCAGATACGCAGTATTTT. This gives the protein CSAKAGGNPDTQYF.

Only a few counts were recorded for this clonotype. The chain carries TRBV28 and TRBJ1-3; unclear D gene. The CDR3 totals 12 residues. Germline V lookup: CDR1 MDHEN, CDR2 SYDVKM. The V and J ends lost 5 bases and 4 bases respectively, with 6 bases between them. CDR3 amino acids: CASSRLGNTIYF. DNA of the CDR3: TGTGCCAGCAGTCGTTTAGGAAACACCATATATTTT.

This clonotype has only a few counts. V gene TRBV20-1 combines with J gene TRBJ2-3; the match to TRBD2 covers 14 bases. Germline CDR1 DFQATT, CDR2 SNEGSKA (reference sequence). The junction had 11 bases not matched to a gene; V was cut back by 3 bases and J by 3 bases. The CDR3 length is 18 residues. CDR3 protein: CSASHLTSGRARTDTQYF. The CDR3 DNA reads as TGCAGTGCTAGCCACCTGACTAGCGGGAGGGCGAGAACAGATACGCAGTATTTT.

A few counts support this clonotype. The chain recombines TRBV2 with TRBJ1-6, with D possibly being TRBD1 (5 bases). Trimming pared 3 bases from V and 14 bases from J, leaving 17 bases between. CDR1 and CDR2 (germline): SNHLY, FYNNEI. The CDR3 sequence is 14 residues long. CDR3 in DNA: TGTGCCAGCAGTGAGGAATGGGACGCGGAGGCCCTCCACTTT. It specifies CASSEEWDAEALHF.

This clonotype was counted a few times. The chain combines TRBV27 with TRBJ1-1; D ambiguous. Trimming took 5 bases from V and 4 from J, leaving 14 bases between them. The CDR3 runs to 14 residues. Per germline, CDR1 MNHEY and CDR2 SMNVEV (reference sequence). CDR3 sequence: CASSGMGGITEAFF. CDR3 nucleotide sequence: TGTGCCAGCAGTGGGATGGGTGGTATCACTGAAGCTTTCTTT.

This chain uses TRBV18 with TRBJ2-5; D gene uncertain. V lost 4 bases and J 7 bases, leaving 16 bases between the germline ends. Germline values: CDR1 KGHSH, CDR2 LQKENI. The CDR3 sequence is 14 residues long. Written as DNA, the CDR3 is TGTGCCAGCTCACAGACGACTGCCAAGAGGACCCAGTACTTC. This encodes CASSQTTAKRTQYF.

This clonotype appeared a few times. The CDR3 region has the DNA TGTGCCAGCAGCTGGGGCGGCGGGACTGAAGCTTTCTTT. Its translation: CASSWGGGTEAFF. V gene TRBV5-6 combines with J gene TRBJ1-1, with a weak D call TRBD1 (5 bases). Deletions cut 3 bases from V and 5 bases from J, with 11 bases between. Germline V gene sequence: CDR1 SGHDT, CDR2 YYEEEE. The CDR3 extends over 13 amino acids.

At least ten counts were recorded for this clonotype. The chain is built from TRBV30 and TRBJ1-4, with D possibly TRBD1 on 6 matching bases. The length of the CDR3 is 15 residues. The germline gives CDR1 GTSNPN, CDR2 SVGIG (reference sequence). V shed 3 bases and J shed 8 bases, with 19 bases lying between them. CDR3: CAWSAKQGVGEKLFF. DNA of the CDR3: TGTGCCTGGAGCGCCAAACAGGGAGTAGGAGAAAAACTGTTTTTT.

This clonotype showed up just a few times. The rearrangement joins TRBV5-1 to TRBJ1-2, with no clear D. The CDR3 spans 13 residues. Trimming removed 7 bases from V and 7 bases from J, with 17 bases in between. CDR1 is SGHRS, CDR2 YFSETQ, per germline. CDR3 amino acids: CASRLEVASGYTF. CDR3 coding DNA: TGCGCCAGCCGACTCGAGGTTGCGAGTGGCTACACCTTC.

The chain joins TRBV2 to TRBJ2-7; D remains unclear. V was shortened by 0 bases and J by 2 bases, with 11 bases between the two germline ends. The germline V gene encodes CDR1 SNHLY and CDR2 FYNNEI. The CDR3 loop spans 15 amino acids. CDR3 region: CASSEAQVLTYEQYF. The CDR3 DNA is TGTGCCAGCAGTGAAGCGCAAGTCTTAACCTACGAGCAGTACTTC.

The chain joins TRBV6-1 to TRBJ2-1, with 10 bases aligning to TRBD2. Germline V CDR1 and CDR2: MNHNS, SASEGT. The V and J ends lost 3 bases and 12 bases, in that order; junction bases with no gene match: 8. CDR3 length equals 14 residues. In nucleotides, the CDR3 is TGTGCCAGCAGTGAGACTAGCGGGCCGCGGGTGCAGTTCTTC. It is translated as CASSETSGPRVQFF.

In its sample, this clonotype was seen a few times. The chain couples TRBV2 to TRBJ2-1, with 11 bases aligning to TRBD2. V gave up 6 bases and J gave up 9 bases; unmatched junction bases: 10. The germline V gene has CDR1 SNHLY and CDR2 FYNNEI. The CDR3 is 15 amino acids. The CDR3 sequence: CASSATSGSSGEQFF. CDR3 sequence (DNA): TGTGCCAGCAGCGCCACTAGCGGGAGTTCCGGTGAGCAGTTCTTC.

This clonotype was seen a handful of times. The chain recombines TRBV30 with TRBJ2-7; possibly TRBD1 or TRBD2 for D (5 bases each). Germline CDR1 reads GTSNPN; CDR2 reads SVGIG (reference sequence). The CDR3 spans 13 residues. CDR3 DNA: TGTGCCTGGAGTGGCCGGGACCCGAAACCTGTACTCGTC. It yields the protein CAWSGRDPKPVLV.

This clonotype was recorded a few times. Here the CDR3 reads CATSDPDRINGYTF. CDR3 DNA sequence: TGTGCCACCAGTGATCCTGACAGGATCAATGGCTACACCTTC. The chain joins TRBV24-1 to TRBJ1-2; D is perhaps TRBD1 (6 bases). Germline V gives CDR1 KGHDR, CDR2 SFDVKD. V was trimmed by 3 bases and J by 6 bases, leaving 13 bases between them. This CDR3 is built from 14 residues.

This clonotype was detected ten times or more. The CDR3 DNA reads as TGTGCCAGTAGTACCCAGGGGGTCCCTAGTGAAAAACTGTTTTTT. Its translation is CASSTQGVPSEKLFF. This chain uses TRBV19 with TRBJ1-4; TRBD1 matches at 7 bases. With V trimmed by 4 bases and J by 7 bases, 9 bases remained unmatched. The germline CDR1 and CDR2 sequences are LNHDA and SQIVND (reference sequence). The CDR3 length is 15 residues.

CDR3 nucleotide sequence: TGCGCCAGCAGCCAACAGGTTGGCTACGAGCAGTACGTC. Protein: CASSQQVGYEQYV. The rearrangement links TRBV4-3 to TRBJ2-7, with D unclear. The CDR3 totals 13 residues. Germline CDR1 LGHNA, CDR2 YSLEER. V was clipped by 2 bases and J by 3 bases, with 8 bases between them.

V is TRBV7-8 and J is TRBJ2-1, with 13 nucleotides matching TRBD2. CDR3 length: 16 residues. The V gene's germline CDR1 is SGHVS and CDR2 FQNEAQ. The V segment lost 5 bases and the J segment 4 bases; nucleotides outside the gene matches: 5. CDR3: CASSKTSGRVYNEQFF. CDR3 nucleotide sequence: TGTGCCAGCAGCAAAACTAGCGGGAGGGTATACAATGAGCAGTTCTTC.

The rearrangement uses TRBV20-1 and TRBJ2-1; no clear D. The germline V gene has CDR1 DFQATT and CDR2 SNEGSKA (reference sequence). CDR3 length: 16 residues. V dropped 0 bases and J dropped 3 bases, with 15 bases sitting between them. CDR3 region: CSARDIRLGNYNEQFF. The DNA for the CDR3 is TGCAGTGCTAGAGATATTCGGCTAGGGAACTACAATGAGCAGTTCTTC.

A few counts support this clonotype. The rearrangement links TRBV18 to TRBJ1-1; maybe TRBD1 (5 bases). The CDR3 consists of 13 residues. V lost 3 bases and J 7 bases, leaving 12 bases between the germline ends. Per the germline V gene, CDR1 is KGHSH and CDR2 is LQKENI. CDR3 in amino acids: CASSPLRDGEAFF. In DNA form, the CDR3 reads TGTGCCAGCTCACCGTTGCGGGACGGTGAAGCTTTCTTT.

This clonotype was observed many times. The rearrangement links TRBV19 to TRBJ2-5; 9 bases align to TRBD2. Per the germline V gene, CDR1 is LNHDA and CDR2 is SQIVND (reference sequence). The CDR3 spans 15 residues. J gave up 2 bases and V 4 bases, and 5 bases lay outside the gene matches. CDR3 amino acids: CASSTRLAEQETQYF. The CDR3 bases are TGTGCCAGTAGTACCAGACTAGCGGAACAAGAGACCCAGTACTTC.

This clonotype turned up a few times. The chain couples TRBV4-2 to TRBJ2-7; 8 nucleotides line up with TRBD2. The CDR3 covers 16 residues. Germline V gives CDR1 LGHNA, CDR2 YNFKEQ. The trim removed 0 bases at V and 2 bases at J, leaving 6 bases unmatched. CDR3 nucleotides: TGTGCCAGCAGCCAAGATTACGGTAGCGGGGCCTACGAGCAGTACGTC. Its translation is CASSQDYGSGAYEQYV.

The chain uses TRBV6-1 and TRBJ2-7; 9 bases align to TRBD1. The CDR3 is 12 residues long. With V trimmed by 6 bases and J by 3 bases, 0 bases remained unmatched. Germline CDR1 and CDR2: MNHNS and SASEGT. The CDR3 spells CASRGQGYEQYV. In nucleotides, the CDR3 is TGTGCCAGCAGGGGACAGGGCTACGAGCAGTACGTC.

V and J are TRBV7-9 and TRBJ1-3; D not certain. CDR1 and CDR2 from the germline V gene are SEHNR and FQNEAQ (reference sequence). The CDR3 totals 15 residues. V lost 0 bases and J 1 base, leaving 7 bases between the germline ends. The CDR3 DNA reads TGTGCCAGCAGCTTAGCCCCCAATTCTGGAAACACCATATATTTT. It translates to CASSLAPNSGNTIYF.